The 10 T cell receptor beta chains in this list originate from one sample, sequenced in a study of blood T cell repertoires in COVID-19. The assay was immunoSEQ multiplex PCR, and TCRdb's table has in-frame clones only and misses some. The repertoire holds approximately 190,000 clones, around 80% seen once, with about 6.3% in the top ten. Sequenced sample: peripheral blood. The receptor source for this set is a man in his 60s with acute or convalescent COVID-19.

The genes are TRBV5-1 and TRBJ1-4; D is perhaps TRBD1 (5 bases). There are 15 residues in the CDR3. With 0 bases removed from V and 7 bases from J, the gap between germline ends came to 13 bases. Germline V lookup: CDR1 SGHRS, CDR2 YFSETQ. CDR3 DNA: TGCGCCAGCAGCTTGGAAGGGGCCCGGCGTGAAAAACTGTTTTTT. Protein product: CASSLEGARREKLFF.

The chain recombines TRBV12-3 or TRBV12-4 with TRBJ1-1, with D maybe TRBD1 (5 bases). The CDR3 is 13 amino acids. V shed 8 bases and J shed 2 bases, with 12 bases lying between them. CDR3 in amino acids: CASHWGENTEAFF. The CDR3 DNA sequence: TGTGCCAGCCACTGGGGGGAAAACACTGAAGCTTTCTTT.

The rearrangement uses TRBV15 and TRBJ2-2, with D perhaps matching TRBD2 (5 bases). Deletions cut 0 bases from V and 1 base from J, with 18 bases between. The germline V gene has CDR1 LNHNV and CDR2 YYDKDF (reference sequence). This CDR3 spans 19 amino acids. CDR3 protein: CATSRDVMRASLNTGELFF. DNA of the CDR3: TGTGCCACCAGCAGAGATGTGATGAGGGCCAGCTTGAACACCGGGGAGCTGTTTTTT.

The chain combines TRBV13 with TRBJ2-7, with 10 bases aligning to TRBD1. The CDR3 is 14 amino acids. CDR1 and CDR2 (germline): PRHDT, FYEKMQ (reference sequence). Trimming took 3 bases from V and 3 from J; bases not matched to a gene: 2. CDR3 residues: CASSFRDRGYEQYF. CDR3 coding DNA: TGTGCCAGCAGCTTCCGGGACAGGGGCTACGAGCAGTACTTC.

The chain recombines TRBV19 with TRBJ2-1, with 9 bases identical to TRBD1. With V trimmed by 6 bases and J by 6 bases, 6 bases remained unmatched. Germline V gene data show CDR1 as LNHDA and CDR2 as SQIVND (reference sequence). The CDR3 length is 14 residues. The CDR3 sequence is CASSHRGRGNEQFF. CDR3 sequence (DNA): TGTGCCAGTAGCCACAGGGGGCGAGGCAATGAGCAGTTCTTC.

The rearrangement joins TRBV30 to TRBJ1-2; D is ambiguous. Germline CDR1 is GTSNPN and CDR2 is SVGIG (reference sequence). V was pared by 1 base and J by 0 bases, with 12 bases between. The CDR3 has 15 residues. Here the CDR3 reads CAWSETSLANYGYTF. CDR3 DNA sequence: TGTGCCTGGAGTGAGACCTCACTAGCTAACTATGGCTACACCTTC.

This chain connects TRBV6-5 to TRBJ1-1; 8 positions agree with TRBD1. There are 15 residues in the CDR3. Germline V gene lookup returns CDR1 MNHEY and CDR2 SVGAGI. V gave up 6 bases and J gave up 1 base; unmatched junction bases: 7. The CDR3 DNA reads TGTGCCAGCAGGCAGGGGGCGGTTTGGAACACTGAAGCTTTCTTT. This gives the protein CASRQGAVWNTEAFF.

The rearrangement links TRBV5-5 to TRBJ1-3; 7 nucleotides agree with TRBD1. Germline CDR1 is SGHKS and CDR2 is YYEKEE (reference sequence). The CDR3 loop spans 14 amino acids. V shed 4 bases and J 4 bases; nucleotides not matched to a gene: 5. The CDR3 region has the DNA TGTGCCAGCAGCGTGACAGGGTTCGGAAACACCATATATTTT. It is translated as CASSVTGFGNTIYF.

The chain combines TRBV2 with TRBJ2-1; 11 bases agree with TRBD1. J was trimmed by 1 base and V by 5 bases; bases with no gene match: 1. The CDR3 spans 15 residues. The germline V gene has CDR1 SNHLY and CDR2 FYNNEI. CDR3 region: CASSRDRGSYNEQFF. CDR3 nucleotides: TGTGCCAGCAGTAGGGACAGGGGGTCCTACAATGAGCAGTTCTTC.

This clone was observed a single time. The chain recombines TRBV2 with TRBJ1-6; the D gene is possibly TRBD1 (6 bases). Germline values: CDR1 SNHLY, CDR2 FYNNEI. The CDR3 is made up of 14 amino acids. The ends were cut back, 5 bases at V and 7 bases at J, with 12 bases in the middle. CDR3 sequence: CASSLPDRNSPLHF. CDR3 coding DNA: TGTGCCAGCAGTCTCCCGGACAGAAATTCACCCCTCCACTTT. Full variable domain (remainder filled in from reference TRBV2 and TRBJ1-6): EPEVTQTPSHQVTQMGQEVILRCVPISNHLYFYWYRQILGQKVEFLVSFYNNEISEKSEIFDDQFSVERPDGSNFTLKIRSTKLEDSAMYFCASSLPDRNSPLHFGNGTRLTVT.